The sequence of this T cell receptor beta chain was determined in a study of cytomegalovirus exposure and HLA in healthy donors. Of note for this clone: No antigen is known for it.

General study points: CMV antigen specificity was confirmed in vitro for a few CMV-associated chains. An analysis done earlier found most TCR beta V segments productive about 87% or about 30% of the time. Reportedly, a later analysis found an Asian-associated ancestry cluster had fewer N-insertions than the approximately 700-donor mean. Indistinguishable V segments such as TRBV6-2 and TRBV6-3 were excluded.

V was trimmed by 1 base and J by 6 bases, leaving 13 bases between them. CDR1 and CDR2 from the germline V gene are SNHLY and FYNNEI. The CDR3 consists of 15 residues. The PCR ran on 60 Vbeta and 13 Jbeta primers. Generated by immunoSEQ multiplex PCR, the TCRdb table keeps only in-frame clones and is missing some. In the table there are 160,000 or so clones, approximately 80% of which are singletons. This receptor was obtained from a woman aged 45-65 years in good health and CMV-seronegative. The sample consisted of PBMCs. V is TRBV2 and J is TRBJ1-5; D gene unclear. The CDR3 DNA reads TGTGCCAGCAGTGAAGAATTACTGCGGAGTCAGCCCCAGCATTTT. Protein product: CASSEELLRSQPQHF. The entire variable domain, with the rest obtained from reference TRBV2 and TRBJ1-5, is as follows: EPEVTQTPSHQVTQMGQEVILRCVPISNHLYFYWYRQILGQKVEFLVSFYNNEISEKSEIFDDQFSVERPDGSNFTLKIRSTKLEDSAMYFCASSEELLRSQPQHFGDGTRLSIL.